This T cell receptor (beta chain) was captured in a study of OX40 agonist ivuxolimab in advanced cancers. The length of the CDR3 is 13 residues. V was trimmed by 3 bases and J by 3 bases, leaving 6 bases between them. Germline CDR1 and CDR2: MNHEY and SMNVEV (reference sequence). The data were produced by immunoSEQ multiplex PCR, yet TCRdb's version contains in-frame clones alone and is incomplete. The sample consists of around 75,000 clones, over 85% of them appearing once. Here the sequenced sample was CD4+ or CD8+ T cells sorted from blood, taken in a trial of the OX40 agonist ivuxolimab. V gene TRBV27 combines with J gene TRBJ1-5; D remains unclear. This receptor was obtained from an adult with an advanced solid tumor such as melanoma, head and neck, liver or kidney cancer. CDR3 DNA sequence: TGTGCCAGCAGTTTTGTCCCCAATCAGCCCCAGCATTTT. Translating it yields CASSFVPNQPQHF.